This TCR beta chain came from a study of shared clonotypes between healthy human individuals. Whole-study findings and limits: Richness estimates generally favored naive over memory subsets.

CDR1 and CDR2 from the germline V gene are SGHKS and YYEKEE (reference sequence). With V trimmed by 4 bases and J by 6 bases, 12 bases remained unmatched. The CDR3 runs 16 residues. Clones were sequenced by immunoSEQ multiplex PCR, and TCRdb holds only the in-frame ones, with some missing. The repertoire has 1 million to 1.2 million clones, about 72% of them found once; the top ten carry roughly 0.83%. At least ten counts were recorded for this clone. The target antigen is unknown. The sample consisted of memory CD4+ T cells from PBMCs. The subset here: CD45RA-negative fraction. The J gene is TRBJ1-5, the V gene TRBV5-5; 8 bases match TRBD1. This clonotype was obtained from a man aged 18 to 35 in good health. Some clones in this sample may be carry-over from other donors' samples. In DNA form, the CDR3 reads TGTGCCAGCAGCCCCACTCTGACAGGGGCCGGTCAGCCCCAGCATTTT. Protein product: CASSPTLTGAGQPQHF.